A single T cell receptor (beta chain) is shown here with its context. The antigen remains undetermined. The record originates from a study of blood T cells in healthy people across ages. Germline V gives CDR1 MGHDK, CDR2 SYGVNS. V was pared by 2 bases and J by 4 bases, with 11 bases between. This CDR3 is 14 amino acids long. The second PCR ran about 6 to 11 cycles with a sample-barcoded 5' primer and J-beta primers. TCRdb reprocessed the 5' RACE reads via MiXCR and lists one record per CDR3 protein. There are 1.5 million or so distinct CDR3 sequences in the sample; roughly 43% occur only once, and approximately 4.1% lies in the top ten. Whole-study results and caveats: A strong correlation between TCR beta diversity and naive T cell percentage was seen.

Ranging in age from roughly 6 to 95, the donors were healthy Caucasian individuals from Russia. Total RNA, at least 5.5 micrograms per sample, came from PBMCs. This receptor was obtained from a woman between 18 and 29 years old in good health. The V gene is TRBV25-1, the J gene TRBJ2-5; possibly TRBD1 for D (6 bases). Sequencing input: blood. CDR3 sequence: CASSENRDGETQYF. In DNA, the CDR3 is TGTGCCAGCAGTGAAAACAGGGATGGAGAGACCCAGTACTTC.